This TCR beta chain derives from a study of blood T cells in healthy people across ages (dated by TCRdb to the mid-2010s). For the wider study: In model experiments, template switching captured roughly one uniquely barcoded TCR beta cDNA molecule for every two T cells. The study measured age-related changes in TCR beta repertoire diversity using deep sequencing normalized with unique cDNA molecular identifiers. Four age groups were formed from the donors: young (average about 15 years), middle-aged (less than 40), aged (62) and long-lived (more than 75). The study analyzed two additional independent replicas of 1 million unique cDNA reads from the same blood draw for two donors, one aged 18 to 30 and one aged 80 or older. What the work shows at the level of the full study, not this receptor alone: A strong correlation was found between observed TCR beta diversity and the percentage of naive T cells measured by flow cytometry. Observed TCR beta diversity per million T cells fell roughly linearly with age, and a significant reduction was already apparent by age around 40. Estimates of total diversity based on one million sequenced T cells were considered lower bounds and underestimates. Compared with the aged group, the long-lived group had more naive CD4+ T cells, fewer expanded clones and increased TCR diversity, suggesting age selection. Since profiling was done on bulk unsorted PBMCs, naive and antigen-experienced compartments could not be conclusively compared. Because the CMV infection status of the donors was unknown, age-related changes in expanded clonotypes may potentially have been confounded.

The library was prepared using 5' RACE. The data were produced on an Illumina HiSeq 2500. A second PCR of roughly 6 to 11 cycles was run with a J-beta primer mix and a sample-barcoded 5' primer. A template-switch 5' adaptor carrying 12 random nucleotides introduced a unique molecular identifier onto each TCR beta cDNA molecule. Each sample yielded at least 2.5 million CDR3-containing paired-end reads. First-strand cDNA synthesis was performed from all RNA using the Mint cDNA synthesis kit, with priming by a TRBC-specific oligonucleotide. After uracil-DNA glycosylase treatment, a first 18-cycle PCR used universal primers M1SS and BC2_uni_R on all cDNA. The source study handled its data this way. Normalization of each sample was performed by random selection of 1 million high-quality reads, each carrying a distinct molecular identifier. Reads with shared molecular identifiers were discarded instead of being binned into consensus sequences. MiTCR, run with a Q25 quality threshold and the strictest error-elimination algorithm, handled CDR3 identification, clonotype clustering and error correction. Lower-bound total TCR beta diversity was estimated with a nonparametric unseen species model using Euler transformation. The raw public reads went through TCRdb reprocessing: fastp at Q25, MiXCR clone calling, in-frame beta chains kept. For every CDR3 protein sequence, its rows merge into one entry that carries the most common genes and DNA. Clone size and V and J calls follow TCRdb, not the original study. This sample comprises some 940,000 distinct CDR3 sequences, 25% to 35% of them detected only once. The ten most abundant clones make up around 9.6% of the sample.

The CDR3 holds 14 amino acids from the cysteine to the phenylalanine. The read is trimmed to its CDR3 DNA, 42 bases read in frame from base 1. The germline V gene sets CDR1 to SGHDN and CDR2 to FVKESK. The germline ends are 12 bases apart after V is trimmed by 3 bases and J by 9 bases. Donors were 39 systemically healthy Caucasian individuals from Russia aged roughly 6 to 95 years. Each donor gave approximately 9.4 milliliters of peripheral blood, drawn into EDTA-treated Vacutainer tubes. Ficoll-Paque density-gradient centrifugation was used to isolate PBMCs, with at least 6 million per sample. Total RNA, at least 6 micrograms per sample, was extracted from PBMCs with Trizol reagent. For every donor, flow cytometry on a PBMC aliquot measured the percentage of naive CD45RAhigh/CD27high T cells. This clonotype has only a few counts. It has no known antigen specificity. No much larger clone is present one base from it, and per-base qualities are unavailable.

These data are also associated with another study on T cells of mothers and their children. As that second paper reports: Nine systemically healthy Caucasian individuals, comprising three mothers and their six children, were included as donors. cDNA synthesis consumed the entire amount of extracted RNA, loaded at about 1.5 ug RNA in each 15 ul reaction. In the second PCR, sample barcodes and 2-4 random nucleotides were introduced via the M1S primer. Over 8.5 million TCR beta CDR3 reads were obtained for each mother, and 2.5 million to 3.5 million reads were obtained for each child. Thymic selection shapes the output of TCR recombination in a similar way in related and unrelated pairs, and inherited differences have a minor effect. Normalized repertoire overlap was always found to be slightly, but never significantly, higher in related mother-child pairs than in unrelated mother-child pairs. No persistent microchimeric T cell clones were detected, at a sensitivity of around 97 clones per million clonotypes. Deep NGS was used in the study to compare the TCR beta repertoires of mothers and children and to look for features that separate related mother-child pairs from unrelated individuals. Mothers averaged roughly 40 +/- 4 years of age and children averaged about 10 +/- 4 years. Libraries were sequenced on Illumina HiSeq 2000 with 100+100 nt paired-end reads after adapter ligation with NEBNext reagents. To prevent cross-contamination, the mother and child libraries were prepared a month apart and were sequenced in separate runs. Between roughly 500,000 and 2,300,000 distinct TCR beta clonotypes were identified per donor. Naive TCR beta clonotypes were estimated from low-frequency clonotypes matched to each donor's FACS-determined naive share, without sorting.

Sequenced: blood. This chain is built from TRBV14 and TRBJ1-6; the D gene is not confidently resolved. The TCR was taken from a middle-aged woman in good health. The base sequence is TGTGCCAGCAGCCAGGAAGCCGACGGTTCACCCCTCCACTTT. This translates into CASSQEADGSPLHF.